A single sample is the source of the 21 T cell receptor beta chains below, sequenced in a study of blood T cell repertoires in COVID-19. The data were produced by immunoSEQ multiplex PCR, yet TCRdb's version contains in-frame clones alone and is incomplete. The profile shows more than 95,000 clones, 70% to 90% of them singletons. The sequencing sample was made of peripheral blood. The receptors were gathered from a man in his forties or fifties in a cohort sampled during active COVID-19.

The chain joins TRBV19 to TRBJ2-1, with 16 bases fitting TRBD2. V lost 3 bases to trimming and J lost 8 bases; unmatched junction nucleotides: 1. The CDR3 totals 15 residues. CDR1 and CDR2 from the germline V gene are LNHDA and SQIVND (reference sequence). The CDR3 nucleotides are TGTGCCAGTAGTATGGGACTAGCGGGGGGGGATGAGCAGTTCTTC. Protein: CASSMGLAGGDEQFF.

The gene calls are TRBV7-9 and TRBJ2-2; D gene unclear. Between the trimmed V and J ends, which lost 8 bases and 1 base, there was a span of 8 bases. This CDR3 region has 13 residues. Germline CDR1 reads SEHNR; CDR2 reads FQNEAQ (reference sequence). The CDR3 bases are TGTGCCAGCGATCCAGAGAACACCGGGGAGCTGTTTTTT. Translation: CASDPENTGELFF.

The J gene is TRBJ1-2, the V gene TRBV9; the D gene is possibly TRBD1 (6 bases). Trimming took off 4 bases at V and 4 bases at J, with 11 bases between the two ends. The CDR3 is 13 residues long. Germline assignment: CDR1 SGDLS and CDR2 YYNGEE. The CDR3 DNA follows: TGTGCCAGCAGCCCGACAGGCGTCTATGGCTACACCTTC. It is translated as CASSPTGVYGYTF.

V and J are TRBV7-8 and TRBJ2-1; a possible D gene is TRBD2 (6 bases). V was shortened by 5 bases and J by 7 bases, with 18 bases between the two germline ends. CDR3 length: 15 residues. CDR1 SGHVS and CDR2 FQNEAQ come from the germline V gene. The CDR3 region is CASSPPGVRWNEQFF. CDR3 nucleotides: TGTGCCAGCAGCCCCCCGGGGGTCCGTTGGAATGAGCAGTTCTTC.

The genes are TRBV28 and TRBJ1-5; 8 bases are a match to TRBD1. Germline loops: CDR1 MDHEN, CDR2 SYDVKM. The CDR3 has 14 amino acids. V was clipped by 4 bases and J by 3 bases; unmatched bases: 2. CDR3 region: CASSSDRANQPQHF. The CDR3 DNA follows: TGTGCCAGCAGTTCGGACAGGGCCAATCAGCCCCAGCATTTT.

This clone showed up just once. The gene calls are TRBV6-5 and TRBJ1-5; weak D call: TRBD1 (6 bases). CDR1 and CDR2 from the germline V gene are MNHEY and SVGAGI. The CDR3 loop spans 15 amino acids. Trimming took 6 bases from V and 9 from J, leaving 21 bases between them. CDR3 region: CASSEEGGEDLPQHF. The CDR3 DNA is TGTGCCAGCAGCGAGGAGGGGGGGGAAGATCTGCCCCAGCATTTT.

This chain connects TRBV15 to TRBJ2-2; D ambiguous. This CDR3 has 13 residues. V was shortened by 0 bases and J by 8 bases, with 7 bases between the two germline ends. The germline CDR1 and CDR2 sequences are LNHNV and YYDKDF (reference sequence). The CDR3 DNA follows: TGTGCCACCAGCAGAGAATTCAGGGGGGAGCTGTTTTTT. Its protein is CATSREFRGELFF.

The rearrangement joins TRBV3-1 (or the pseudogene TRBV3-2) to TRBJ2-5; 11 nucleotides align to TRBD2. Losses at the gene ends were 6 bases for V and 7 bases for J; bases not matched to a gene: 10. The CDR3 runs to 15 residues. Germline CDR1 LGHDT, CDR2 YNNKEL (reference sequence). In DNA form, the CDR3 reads TGTGCCAGCAGGTCGACTAGCGGGGCCCAGGGGACCCAGTACTTC. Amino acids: CASRSTSGAQGTQYF.

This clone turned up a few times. CDR3 in amino acids: CASSEERQPQHF. For the CDR3, the DNA is TGTGCCAGCAGTGAAGAGCGTCAGCCCCAGCATTTT. This chain joins TRBV2 and TRBJ1-5; D not resolved. CDR1 is SNHLY and CDR2 is FYNNEI in the germline V gene. V was cut by 1 base and J by 6 bases, with 4 bases left in between. The CDR3 runs to 12 residues.

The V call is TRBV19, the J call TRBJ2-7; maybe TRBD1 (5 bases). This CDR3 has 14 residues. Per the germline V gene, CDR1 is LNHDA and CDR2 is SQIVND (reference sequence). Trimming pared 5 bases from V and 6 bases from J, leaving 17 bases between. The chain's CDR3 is CASSPRLGDSEQYF. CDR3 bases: TGTGCCAGTAGTCCGAGGCTAGGGGATAGCGAGCAGTACTTC.

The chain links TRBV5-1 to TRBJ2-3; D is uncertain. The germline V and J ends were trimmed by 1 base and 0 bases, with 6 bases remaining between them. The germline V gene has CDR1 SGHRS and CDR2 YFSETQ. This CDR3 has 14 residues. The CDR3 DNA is TGCGCCAGCAGCTTGTCGCGGAGCACAGATACGCAGTATTTT. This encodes CASSLSRSTDTQYF.

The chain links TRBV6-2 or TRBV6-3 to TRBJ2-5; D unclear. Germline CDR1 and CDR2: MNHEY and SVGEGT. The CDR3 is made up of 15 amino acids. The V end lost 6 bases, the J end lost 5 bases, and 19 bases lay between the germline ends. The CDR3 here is CASSSLDAVSETQYF. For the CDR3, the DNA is TGTGCCAGCAGCTCCCTAGACGCCGTCTCGGAGACCCAGTACTTC.

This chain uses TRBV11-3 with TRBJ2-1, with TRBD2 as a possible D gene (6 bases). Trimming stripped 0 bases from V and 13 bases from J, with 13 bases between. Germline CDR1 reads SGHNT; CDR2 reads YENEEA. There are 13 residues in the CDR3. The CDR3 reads CASSLEGTLIQFF. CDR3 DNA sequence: TGTGCCAGCAGCTTAGAGGGGACTTTAATCCAGTTCTTC.

This CDR3 is CASSGGPGQVRDTQYF. Written as DNA, the CDR3 is TGTGCCAGCAGCGGAGGCCCGGGACAGGTCCGAGATACGCAGTATTTT. The chain links TRBV9 to TRBJ2-3, with TRBD1 matching over 8 bases. The V gene end was trimmed by 3 bases and the J gene end by 5 bases; junction bases not matched to a gene: 11. CDR1 SGDLS and CDR2 YYNGEE come from the germline V gene. The CDR3 consists of 16 residues.

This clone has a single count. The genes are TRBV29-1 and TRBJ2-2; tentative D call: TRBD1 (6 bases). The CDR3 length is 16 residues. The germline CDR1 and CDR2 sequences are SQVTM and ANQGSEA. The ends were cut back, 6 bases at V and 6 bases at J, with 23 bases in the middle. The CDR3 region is CSVLRSRGPNPGELFF. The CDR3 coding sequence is TGCAGCGTCCTACGGTCCAGGGGCCCCAACCCCGGGGAGCTGTTTTTT.

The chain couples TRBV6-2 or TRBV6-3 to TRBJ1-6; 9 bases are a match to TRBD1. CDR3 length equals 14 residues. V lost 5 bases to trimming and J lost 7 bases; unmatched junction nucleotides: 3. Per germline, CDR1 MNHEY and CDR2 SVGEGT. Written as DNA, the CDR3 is TGTGCCAGCAGTCCGGGACAGGGAAATTCACCCCTCCACTTT. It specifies CASSPGQGNSPLHF.

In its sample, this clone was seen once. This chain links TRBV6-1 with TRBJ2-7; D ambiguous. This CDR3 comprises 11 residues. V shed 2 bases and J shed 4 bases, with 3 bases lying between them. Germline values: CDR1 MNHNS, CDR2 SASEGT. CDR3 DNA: TGTGCCAGCAGTGAACCTTACGAGCAGTACTTC. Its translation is CASSEPYEQYF.

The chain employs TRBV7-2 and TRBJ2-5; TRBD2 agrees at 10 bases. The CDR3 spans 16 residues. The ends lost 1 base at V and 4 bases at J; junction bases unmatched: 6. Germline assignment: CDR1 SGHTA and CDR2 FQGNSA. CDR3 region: CASSLVRLAGAETQYF. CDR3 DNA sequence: TGTGCCAGCAGCTTAGTTCGGCTAGCGGGGGCAGAGACCCAGTACTTC. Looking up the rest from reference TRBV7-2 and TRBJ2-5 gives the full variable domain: GAGVSQSPSNKVTEKGKDVELRCDPISGHTALYWYRQSLGQGLEFLIYFQGNSAPDKSGLPSDRFSAERTGGSVSTLTIQRTQQEDSAVYLCASSLVRLAGAETQYFGPGTRLLVL.

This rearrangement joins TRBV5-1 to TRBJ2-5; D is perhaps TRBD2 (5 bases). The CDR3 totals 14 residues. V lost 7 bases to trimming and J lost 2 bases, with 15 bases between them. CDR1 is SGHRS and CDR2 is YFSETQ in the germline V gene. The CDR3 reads CASRGGQTQETQYF. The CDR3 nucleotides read TGCGCCAGCCGGGGTGGGCAGACACAAGAGACCCAGTACTTC.

CDR3 coding DNA: TGTGCCAGCAGCCTTAGCGGGGGGGCCCATGAGCAGTTCTTC. Encoded protein: CASSLSGGAHEQFF. The chain has TRBV7-9 and TRBJ2-1; 11 bases agree with TRBD2. Germline V gene lookup returns CDR1 SEHNR and CDR2 FQNEAQ (reference sequence). The V and J ends lost 5 bases and 8 bases, in that order; junction bases with no gene match: 5. The CDR3 consists of 14 residues.

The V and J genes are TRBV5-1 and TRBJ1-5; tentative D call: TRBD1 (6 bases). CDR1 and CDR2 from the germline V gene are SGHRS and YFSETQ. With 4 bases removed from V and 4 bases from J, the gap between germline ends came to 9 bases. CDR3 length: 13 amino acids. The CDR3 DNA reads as TGCGCCAGCAGCCCCGGACAGAATCAGCCCCAGCATTTT. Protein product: CASSPGQNQPQHF. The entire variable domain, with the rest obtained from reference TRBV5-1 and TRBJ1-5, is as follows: KAGVTQTPRYLIKTRGQQVTLSCSPISGHRSVSWYQQTPGQGLQFLFEYFSETQRNKGNFPGRFSGRQFSNSRSEMNVSTLELGDSALYLCASSPGQNQPQHFGDGTRLSIL.